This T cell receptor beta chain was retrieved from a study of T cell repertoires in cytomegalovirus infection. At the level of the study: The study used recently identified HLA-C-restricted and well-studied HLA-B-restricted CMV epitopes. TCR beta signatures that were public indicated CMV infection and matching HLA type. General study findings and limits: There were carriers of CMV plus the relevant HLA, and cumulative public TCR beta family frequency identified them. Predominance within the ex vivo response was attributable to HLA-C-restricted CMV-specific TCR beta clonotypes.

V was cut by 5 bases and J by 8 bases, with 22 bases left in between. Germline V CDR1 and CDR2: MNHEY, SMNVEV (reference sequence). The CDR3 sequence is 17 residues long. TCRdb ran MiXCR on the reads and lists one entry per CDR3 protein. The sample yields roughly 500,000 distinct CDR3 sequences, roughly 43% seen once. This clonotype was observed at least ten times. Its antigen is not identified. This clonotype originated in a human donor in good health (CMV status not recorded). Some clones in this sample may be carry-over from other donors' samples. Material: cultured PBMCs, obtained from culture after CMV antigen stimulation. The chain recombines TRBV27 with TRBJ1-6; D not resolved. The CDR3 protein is CASSTTPGFETDSPLHF. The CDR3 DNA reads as TGTGCCAGCAGTACTACTCCGGGTTTTGAAACGGATTCACCCCTCCACTTT.